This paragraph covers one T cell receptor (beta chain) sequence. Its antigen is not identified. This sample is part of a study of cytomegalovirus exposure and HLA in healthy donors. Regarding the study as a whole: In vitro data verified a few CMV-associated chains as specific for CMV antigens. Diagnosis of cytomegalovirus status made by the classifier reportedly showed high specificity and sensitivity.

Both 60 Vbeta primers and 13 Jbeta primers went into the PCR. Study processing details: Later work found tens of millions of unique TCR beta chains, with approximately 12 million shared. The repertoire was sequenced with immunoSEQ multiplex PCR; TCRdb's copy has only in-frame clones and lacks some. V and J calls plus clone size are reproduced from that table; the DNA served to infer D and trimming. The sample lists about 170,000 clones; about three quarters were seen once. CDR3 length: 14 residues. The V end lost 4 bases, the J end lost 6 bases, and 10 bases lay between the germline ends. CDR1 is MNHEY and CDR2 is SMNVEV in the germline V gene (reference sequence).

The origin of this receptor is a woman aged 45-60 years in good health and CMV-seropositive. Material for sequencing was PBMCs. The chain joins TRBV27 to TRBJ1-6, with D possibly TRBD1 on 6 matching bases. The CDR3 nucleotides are TGTGCCAGCAGTTGGGGAGGGGGTAATTCACCCCTCCACTTT. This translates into CASSWGGGNSPLHF.